A single sample gave rise to the 2 T cell receptor beta chains below, sequenced in a study of neurological immune-mediated disorders. From the 5' RACE reads, TCRdb called clonotypes with MiXCR, one entry per CDR3 protein. The profile shows about 95,000 distinct CDR3 sequences, around 3.3% of them singletons. Material: PBMCs. All receptors derive from a woman aged 18-29 years with multiple sclerosis.

The rearrangement joins TRBV5-1 to TRBJ2-1; 7 bases agree with TRBD2. After removal of 0 bases from V and 5 bases from J, the junction contained 5 bases not matched to a gene. This CDR3 spans 15 amino acids. Germline lookup yields CDR1 SGHRS and CDR2 YFSETQ. This CDR3 is CASSLESSGNNEQFF. In DNA form, the CDR3 reads TGCGCCAGCAGCTTGGAGTCTAGCGGTAACAATGAGCAGTTCTTC. The entire variable domain, with the rest obtained from reference TRBV5-1 and TRBJ2-1, is as follows: KAGVTQTPRYLIKTRGQQVTLSCSPISGHRSVSWYQQTPGQGLQFLFEYFSETQRNKGNFPGRFSGRQFSNSRSEMNVSTLELGDSALYLCASSLESSGNNEQFFGPGTRLTVL.

The sample holds many counts of this clonotype. This sequence joins TRBV9 and TRBJ1-2, with a possible D match to TRBD1 (5 bases). The germline V gene has CDR1 SGDLS and CDR2 YYNGEE. The CDR3 has 14 residues. V was pared by 0 bases and J by 3 bases, with 9 bases between. CDR3 residues: CASSVEQGDYGYTF. The CDR3 DNA sequence: TGTGCCAGCAGCGTAGAACAAGGGGACTATGGCTACACCTTC.